This T cell receptor beta chain came from a study of shared clonotypes between healthy human individuals. Study results and limitations: Large sequencing depth failed to make sorted-subset sequencing complete, rarefaction showed.

This clone was counted a single time. The antigen remains unidentified. The length of the CDR3 is 15 residues. Germline V gives CDR1 SEHNR, CDR2 FQNEAQ (reference sequence). The germline V and J ends were trimmed by 0 bases and 0 bases, with 7 bases remaining between them. Measured with immunoSEQ multiplex PCR; TCRdb has only the in-frame clones, and not every one. Of roughly 2.2 million clones in the sample, 80% to 95% were seen once. The source is a man younger than 35 in good health. Some clones in this sample may be carry-over from other donors' samples. V gene TRBV7-9 combines with J gene TRBJ2-3; D gene uncertain. Specimen: naive CD4+ T cells from PBMCs. The subset was: CD45RA+ positively selected. The CDR3 reads CASSLARRSTDTQYF. DNA for the CDR3: TGTGCCAGCAGCTTAGCCCGGAGAAGCACAGATACGCAGTATTTT.